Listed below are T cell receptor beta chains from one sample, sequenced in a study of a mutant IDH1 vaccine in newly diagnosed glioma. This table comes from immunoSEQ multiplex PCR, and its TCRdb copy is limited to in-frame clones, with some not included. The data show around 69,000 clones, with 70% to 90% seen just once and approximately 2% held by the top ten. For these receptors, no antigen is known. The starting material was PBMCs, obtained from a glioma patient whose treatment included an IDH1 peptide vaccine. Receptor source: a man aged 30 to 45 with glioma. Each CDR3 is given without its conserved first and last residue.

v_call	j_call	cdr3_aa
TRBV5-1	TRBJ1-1	ASLPEGTVNTEAF
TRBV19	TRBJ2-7	ASSSQGAGEQY
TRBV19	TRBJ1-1	ASSAWEGKTEAF
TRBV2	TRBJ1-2	ASSEQDIVSGYT
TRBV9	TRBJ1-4	ASGVGDEKLF
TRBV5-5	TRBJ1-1	ASSFVFLNTEAF
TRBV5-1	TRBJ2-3	ASSLDEPSTDTQY
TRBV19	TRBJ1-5	ASSHRERGQPQH
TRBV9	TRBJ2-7	ASSPGGSGRDEQY
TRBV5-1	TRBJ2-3	ASSLIVRYTDTQY
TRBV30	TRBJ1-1	AWSAGQGMNTEAF